The 9 T cell receptor beta chains reported below all come from one sample, sequenced in a study of blood T cell repertoires in COVID-19. Assay: immunoSEQ multiplex PCR; the TCRdb copy retains only in-frame clones and omits some. This table has roughly 290,000 clones, approximately 83% appearing once. The sample consisted of PBMCs or T cells enriched from blood (not recorded which). These receptors were collected from a man under 40 who had recovered from COVID-19.

This chain links TRBV19 with TRBJ1-2; D uncertain. Looked up from germline, CDR1 is LNHDA and CDR2 is SQIVND (reference sequence). CDR3 length: 13 residues. V gave up 8 bases and J gave up 4 bases, with 14 bases separating them. As DNA, the CDR3 is TGTGCCAGTCTCAGTAGCAGTAGCTATGGCTACACCTTC. It translates to CASLSSSSYGYTF.

The V call is TRBV19, the J call TRBJ1-1; a weak D match, TRBD1 (6 bases). The CDR3 covers 14 residues. V lost 6 bases and J 1 base, leaving 12 bases between the germline ends. Germline values: CDR1 LNHDA, CDR2 SQIVND (reference sequence). The CDR3, as DNA: TGTGCCAGTAGCGCCGGGACATCGAACACTGAAGCTTTCTTT. This sequence encodes CASSAGTSNTEAFF.

The chain recombines TRBV29-1 with TRBJ2-7, with 9 nucleotides matching TRBD1. The ends lost 4 bases at V and 2 bases at J; junction bases unmatched: 3. Germline loops: CDR1 SQVTM, CDR2 ANQGSEA. This CDR3 is 13 amino acids long. CDR3 nucleotides: TGCAGCGTTGTAGGGGACAGGGCCTACGAGCAGTACTTC. As protein: CSVVGDRAYEQYF.

The gene calls are TRBV6-5 and TRBJ1-1; D is unclear. The CDR3 has 13 residues. V lost 5 bases to trimming and J lost 0 bases, with 7 bases between them. Germline CDR1 MNHEY, CDR2 SVGAGI. This chain's CDR3 is CASSPRMNTEAFF. In DNA, the CDR3 is TGTGCCAGCAGTCCTAGGATGAACACTGAAGCTTTCTTT.

The V gene is TRBV7-2, the J gene TRBJ1-2, with 8 bases that match TRBD1. The CDR3 extends over 15 amino acids. The junction had 14 bases not matched to a gene; V was cut back by 7 bases and J by 7 bases. The germline CDR1 and CDR2 sequences are SGHTA and FQGNSA. The CDR3 protein is CASTRIADRGRGYTF. DNA for the CDR3: TGTGCCAGCACCCGAATAGCCGACAGGGGACGTGGCTACACCTTC.

As regards this clone: At the DNA level, this CDR3 is encoded by other sequences in the same sample as well. V usage is TRBV5-6 and J usage is TRBJ1-2; TRBD1 is a possible D gene (5 bases). Per germline, CDR1 SGHDT and CDR2 YYEEEE. The ends were cut back, 4 bases at V and 0 bases at J, with 7 bases in the middle. The CDR3 sequence is 13 residues long. The CDR3 DNA follows: TGTGCCAGCAGCACCAGGGCTAACTATGGCTACACCTTC. It encodes CASSTRANYGYTF.

This clone was observed once. The V call is TRBV7-8, the J call TRBJ1-2, with TRBD1 identical over 8 bases. With 5 bases clipped from V and 4 bases from J, the junction kept 3 bases outside the gene matches. Germline V gene lookup returns CDR1 SGHVS and CDR2 FQNEAQ. The CDR3 loop spans 13 amino acids. The CDR3 DNA is TGTGCCAGCAGCCAGGACAGGGCCTATGGCTACACCTTC. Its translation: CASSQDRAYGYTF.

This chain connects TRBV7-2 to TRBJ2-7; possibly TRBD1 for D (6 bases). CDR3 length: 13 amino acids. With 5 bases removed from V and 3 bases from J, the gap between germline ends came to 11 bases. Germline CDR1 reads SGHTA; CDR2 reads FQGNSA. The CDR3 loop reads CASSAVRGYEQYF. The CDR3 region has the DNA TGTGCCAGCAGCGCGGTCAGGGGCTACGAGCAGTACTTC.

This rearrangement joins TRBV7-2 to TRBJ1-6, with 7 bases matching TRBD1. V shed 5 bases, J shed 5 bases, and the junction held 3 bases outside the gene matches. The V gene's germline CDR1 is SGHTA and CDR2 FQGNSA. This CDR3 contains 14 residues. Here the CDR3 reads CASSGGQNNSPLHF. Here the CDR3 DNA reads TGTGCCAGCAGCGGGGGACAGAATAATTCACCCCTCCACTTT.